The 25 T cell receptor beta chains below all came from one sample that was sequenced in a study of T-cell memory formation after mild COVID-19. TCRdb processed the 5' RACE reads anew with MiXCR; each CDR3 protein has one entry. Of hundreds of thousands of distinct CDR3 sequences listed, approximately 21% were seen once; the top ten hold around 7.7%. Specimen: PBMCs or a T cell subset sorted from them (not recorded which). The receptors shown here come from an adult woman who had mild COVID-19 (a few samples of this study predate the infection). Cell type and time point are not known.

This clonotype was detected a few times. The chain combines TRBV29-1 with TRBJ2-1, with 12 bases fitting TRBD2. After removal of 2 bases from V and 8 bases from J, the junction contained 10 bases not matched to a gene. The CDR3 spans 16 residues. Germline V gene sequence: CDR1 SQVTM, CDR2 ANQGSEA. CDR3 residues: CSVELWLAGGFDEQFF. CDR3 coding DNA: TGCAGCGTTGAACTGTGGCTAGCGGGGGGGTTCGATGAGCAGTTCTTC.

The gene calls are TRBV6-2 or TRBV6-3 and TRBJ2-5; tentatively, D is TRBD2 (5 bases). The CDR3 extends over 14 amino acids. Germline CDR1 is MNHEY and CDR2 is SVGEGT. The V end lost 6 bases, the J end lost 2 bases, and 13 bases lay between the germline ends. The chain's CDR3 is CASSVVSGQETQYF. CDR3 nucleotides: TGTGCCAGCAGCGTCGTCAGCGGACAAGAGACCCAGTACTTC.

The gene calls are TRBV5-1 and TRBJ2-2; no definite D call. V lost 5 bases and J 4 bases, leaving 9 bases between the germline ends. The CDR3 totals 13 residues. Germline CDR1 SGHRS, CDR2 YFSETQ. The CDR3 DNA reads as TGCGCCAGCAGGGCCAGCTCCACCGGGGAGCTGTTTTTT. Its protein product is CASRASSTGELFF.

V gene TRBV4-1 combines with J gene TRBJ2-3; tentatively, D is TRBD2 (6 bases). V dropped 3 bases and J dropped 0 bases, with 10 bases sitting between them. The CDR3 has 15 residues. The germline V gene has CDR1 MGHRA and CDR2 YSYEKL. CDR3 amino acids: CASSHPGLSTDTQYF. The CDR3, as DNA: TGCGCCAGCAGCCACCCGGGACTTAGCACAGATACGCAGTATTTT.

The chain is built from TRBV24-1 and TRBJ1-1; D not resolved. Germline V CDR1 and CDR2: KGHDR, SFDVKD. V gave up 1 base and J gave up 7 bases, with 15 bases separating them. The CDR3 has 15 residues. This chain's CDR3 is CATSDLGQLLGEAFF. For the CDR3, the DNA is TGTGCCACCAGTGATTTAGGTCAGCTACTAGGTGAAGCTTTCTTT.

This clonotype turned up a few times. The rearrangement links TRBV7-2 to TRBJ2-2; TRBD2 aligns across 8 bases. Trimming at V came to 7 bases and at J to 5 bases, leaving 18 bases not matched to a gene. Germline values: CDR1 SGHTA, CDR2 FQGNSA. This CDR3 region has 18 residues. CDR3 amino acids: CASTLGIGGRKSTGELFF. As DNA, the CDR3 is TGTGCCAGCACCCTAGGGATCGGCGGGAGGAAAAGTACCGGGGAGCTGTTTTTT.

The rearrangement joins TRBV11-2 to TRBJ2-7; 12 bases are shared with TRBD1. The CDR3 length is 14 residues. Germline V CDR1 and CDR2: SGHAT, FQNNGV. The trim removed 4 bases at V and 6 bases at J, leaving 4 bases unmatched. The CDR3 bases are TGTGCCAGCAGCTGGGGACAGGGGGCTAGCGAGCAGTACTTC. Amino acid sequence: CASSWGQGASEQYF.

This clonotype has a handful of counts. This chain connects TRBV6-6 to TRBJ1-4, with D perhaps matching TRBD1 (6 bases). The germline gives CDR1 MNHNY, CDR2 SVGAGI (reference sequence). The germline V and J ends were trimmed by 8 bases and 8 bases, with 15 bases remaining between them. The CDR3 is 13 amino acids. The CDR3 DNA follows: TGTGCCAGCTGGTCAGGGGTGGGAGAAAAACTGTTTTTT. Translated, it gives CASWSGVGEKLFF.

The chain uses TRBV24-1 and TRBJ1-1; 7 nucleotides line up with TRBD1. Germline V gene lookup returns CDR1 KGHDR and CDR2 SFDVKD. The length of the CDR3 is 15 residues. Trimming cost V 4 bases and J 1 base; bases outside gene matches: 5. CDR3 nucleotide sequence: TGTGCCACCAGTGAGTCGGGACAGCCGAACACTGAAGCTTTCTTT. Amino acids: CATSESGQPNTEAFF.

A few counts support this clonotype. The rearrangement links TRBV12-3 or TRBV12-4 to TRBJ1-5, with 8 bases matching TRBD1. V lost 5 bases and J lost 7; bases outside the gene matches: 7. This CDR3 is 14 amino acids long. The CDR3, as DNA: TGTGCCAGCAGTGGACAGGGAACAATGCAGCCCCAGCATTTT. This sequence encodes CASSGQGTMQPQHF.

This clonotype was seen a handful of times. The chain carries TRBV28 and TRBJ1-5; D is uncertain. The CDR3 sequence is 15 residues long. V was trimmed by 6 bases and J by 2 bases, leaving 14 bases between them. Germline values: CDR1 MDHEN, CDR2 SYDVKM. CDR3 sequence reads: CASRTRSGGNQPQHF. The CDR3 nucleotides are TGTGCCAGCAGAACAAGGTCCGGGGGCAATCAGCCCCAGCATTTT.

This clonotype has more than one count but fewer than ten. The CDR3 DNA is TGTGCCAGCAGCCAAGCGGACAGGGACTATGGCTACACCTTC. Its translation is CASSQADRDYGYTF. The rearrangement joins TRBV4-2 to TRBJ1-2; TRBD1 agrees at 8 bases. The CDR3 has 14 amino acids. Germline V gene lookup returns CDR1 LGHNA and CDR2 YNFKEQ. The ends lost 1 base at V and 3 bases at J; junction bases unmatched: 1.

The chain recombines TRBV5-1 with TRBJ2-2; TRBD1 is a possible D gene (5 bases). Germline-derived CDR1 and CDR2 are SGHRS and YFSETQ. Between the trimmed V and J ends, which lost 0 bases and 4 bases, there was a span of 10 bases. This CDR3 comprises 15 residues. CDR3 in DNA: TGCGCCAGCAGCTTGGATTCAGGGCTCACCGGGGAGCTGTTTTTT. It specifies CASSLDSGLTGELFF.

The CDR3 DNA sequence: TGTGCCAGCAGGCAATTGACAGGGCGCAATCAGCCCCAGCATTTT. It specifies CASRQLTGRNQPQHF. This chain connects TRBV6-6 to TRBJ1-5; 7 bases agree with TRBD1. V lost 6 bases and J lost 2; bases outside the gene matches: 7. There are 15 residues in the CDR3. Germline-derived CDR1 and CDR2 are MNHNY and SVGAGI (reference sequence).

This clonotype was seen a handful of times. The rearrangement joins TRBV6-2 or TRBV6-3 to TRBJ2-3, with 9 bases matching TRBD1. CDR1 is MNHEY, CDR2 SVGEGT, per germline. V shed 0 bases, J shed 4 bases, and the junction held 8 bases outside the gene matches. The CDR3 sequence is 17 residues long. DNA for the CDR3: TGTGCCAGCAGTTACTCGAGGGACAGGGAGCTCGCAGATACGCAGTATTTT. This translates into CASSYSRDRELADTQYF.

The chain links TRBV12-3 or TRBV12-4 to TRBJ2-4; 10 bases are a match to TRBD1. This CDR3 spans 16 amino acids. The V segment lost 3 bases and the J segment 5 bases; nucleotides outside the gene matches: 7. The chain's CDR3 is CASSFWTGGPENIQYF. For the CDR3, the DNA is TGTGCCAGCAGTTTCTGGACAGGGGGTCCCGAAAACATTCAGTACTTC.

This clonotype has only a few counts. The chain joins TRBV7-9 to TRBJ2-2; unclear D gene. The CDR3 extends over 15 amino acids. Germline V gives CDR1 SEHNR, CDR2 FQNEAQ (reference sequence). The V end was cut by 4 bases, the J end by 1 base, with 10 bases between. The CDR3 DNA is TGTGCCAGCAGCTCGGTTACGGGGAACACCGGGGAGCTGTTTTTT. It codes for CASSSVTGNTGELFF.

This clonotype has a handful of counts. V is TRBV2 and J is TRBJ2-1; D not certain. The V and J ends lost 3 bases and 7 bases respectively, with 7 bases between them. There are 12 residues in the CDR3. CDR1 is SNHLY, CDR2 FYNNEI, per germline. Written as DNA, the CDR3 is TGTGCCAGCAGTGACCCGTTTAATGAGCAGTTCTTC. The encoded protein is CASSDPFNEQFF.

This clonotype showed up just once. CDR3 region: CASSPERSRMNTEAFF. In DNA, the CDR3 is TGTGCCAGCAGCCCAGAGCGGAGCAGGATGAACACTGAAGCTTTCTTT. The chain has TRBV7-9 and TRBJ1-1; the D is unclear. Trimming stripped 5 bases from V and 0 bases from J, with 16 bases between. The CDR3 has 16 amino acids. Looked up from germline, CDR1 is SEHNR and CDR2 is FQNEAQ (reference sequence).

This chain uses TRBV12-3 or TRBV12-4 with TRBJ1-2; D gene unclear. The ends were cut back, 5 bases at V and 8 bases at J, with 15 bases in the middle. This CDR3 spans 13 amino acids. This CDR3 reads CASSKRTSFGYTF. In nucleotides, the CDR3 is TGTGCCAGCAGTAAGCGGACCAGTTTCGGCTACACCTTC.

This clonotype has just a few counts. The chain joins TRBV6-4 to TRBJ1-4; D possibly corresponds to TRBD1 (6 bases). The CDR3 is made up of 17 amino acids. Trimming removed 6 bases from V and 8 bases from J, with 25 bases in between. The germline gives CDR1 MRHNA, CDR2 SNTAGT. CDR3 in amino acids: CASSVTGIGVSGEKLFF. DNA for the CDR3: TGTGCCAGCAGCGTTACAGGGATCGGGGTCTCTGGGGAAAAACTGTTTTTT.

CDR3 DNA: TGTGCCAGCAGCTCTTATCCCGGACTAGCGGGAGAGAATGAGCAGTTCTTC. It translates to CASSSYPGLAGENEQFF. The chain links TRBV11-2 to TRBJ2-1; 13 nucleotides agree with TRBD2. The CDR3 loop spans 17 amino acids. J was trimmed by 7 bases and V by 4 bases; bases with no gene match: 10. Germline V gives CDR1 SGHAT, CDR2 FQNNGV.

The rearrangement joins TRBV6-5 to TRBJ1-3; no firm D call. CDR3 length equals 13 residues. The germline gives CDR1 MNHEY, CDR2 SVGAGI. V was pared by 2 bases and J by 4 bases, with 6 bases between. CDR3 loop: CASSYGGGNTIYF. DNA for the CDR3: TGTGCCAGCAGTTACGGAGGGGGAAACACCATATATTTT.

Of note for this clonotype: Mismatch with germline at one junction end may stem from a read error. The chain combines TRBV6-6 with TRBJ2-1, with 8 bases matching TRBD2. In germline, CDR1 is MNHNY, CDR2 SVGAGI (reference sequence). This CDR3 spans 15 amino acids. CDR3 in DNA: TGTGCCAGCAGTGACTCGGGACTAGGACGCAATGAGCAGTTCTTC. This encodes CASSDSGLGRNEQFF.

This clonotype was detected a few times. The chain combines TRBV7-2 with TRBJ1-1; D might be TRBD1 (5 bases). Germline V CDR1 and CDR2: SGHTA, FQGNSA. The CDR3 sequence is 13 residues long. Trimming removed 5 bases at V and 7 bases at J, with 14 bases between. This chain's CDR3 is CASSQGTVIEAFF. The CDR3 DNA sequence: TGTGCCAGCAGCCAAGGGACGGTCATTGAAGCTTTCTTT. The variable domain in full, completed from reference TRBV7-2 and TRBJ1-1, reads GAGVSQSPSNKVTEKGKDVELRCDPISGHTALYWYRQSLGQGLEFLIYFQGNSAPDKSGLPSDRFSAERTGGSVSTLTIQRTQQEDSAVYLCASSQGTVIEAFFGQGTRLTVV.